Listed here are 30 T cell receptor beta chains from one sample, sequenced in a study of control samples from healthy donors and cancer patients. Repertoires were generated with immunoSEQ multiplex PCR, while TCRdb's copy carries only in-frame clones and drops some. The sample has over 100,000 clones; 85% to 90% are singletons. The sequencing sample was made of blood. Every receptor here comes from a woman in her forties or fifties in good health.

J is TRBJ2-2 and V is TRBV30; 9 bases line up with TRBD2. This CDR3 spans 19 amino acids. V dropped 2 bases and J dropped 0; count of bases not matched to a gene: 13. Germline V gene lookup returns CDR1 GTSNPN and CDR2 SVGIG (reference sequence). The CDR3 is CAWSSLTSGPFANTGELFF. The DNA for the CDR3 is TGTGCCTGGAGTTCCCTGACTAGCGGCCCTTTCGCGAACACCGGGGAGCTGTTTTTT.

This sequence joins TRBV7-2 and TRBJ2-3, with D perhaps being TRBD1 or TRBD2 (6 bases each). V was shortened by 2 bases and J by 1 base, with 10 bases between the two germline ends. In germline, CDR1 is SGHTA, CDR2 FQGNSA. The CDR3 consists of 15 residues. DNA of the CDR3: TGTGCCAGCAGCTTAACGGGGGCCCGCACAGATACGCAGTATTTT. Translated, it gives CASSLTGARTDTQYF.

V usage is TRBV5-4 and J usage is TRBJ2-5, with a possible D match to TRBD1 (6 bases). V lost 0 bases to trimming and J lost 4 bases, with 10 bases between them. The CDR3 extends over 14 amino acids. CDR1 and CDR2 from the germline V gene are SGHNT and YYREEE (reference sequence). CDR3 in DNA: TGTGCCAGCAGCTTGGGATCGGACAGAGAGACCCAGTACTTC. Its translation is CASSLGSDRETQYF.

This chain uses TRBV6-5 with TRBJ2-2; 7 bases fit TRBD1. Germline values: CDR1 MNHEY, CDR2 SVGAGI. V lost 3 bases to trimming and J lost 6 bases; unmatched junction nucleotides: 4. This CDR3 spans 14 amino acids. The CDR3 nucleotides are TGTGCCAGCAGTTATTCCCAGGGGGCCGGGGAGCTGTTTTTT. Translation: CASSYSQGAGELFF.

In its sample, this clone was seen a few times. The chain employs TRBV2 and TRBJ1-3, with a tentative D call TRBD1 (6 bases). The CDR3 consists of 15 residues. Germline V gene sequence: CDR1 SNHLY, CDR2 FYNNEI. The germline V and J ends were trimmed by 8 bases and 1 base, with 15 bases remaining between them. The CDR3 loop reads CASVSDSISGNTIYF. CDR3 DNA sequence: TGTGCCAGCGTATCGGACAGTATATCTGGAAACACCATATATTTT.

The chain carries TRBV5-6 and TRBJ2-2; a possible D gene is TRBD2 (6 bases). Per the germline V gene, CDR1 is SGHDT and CDR2 is YYEEEE. The CDR3 has 13 amino acids. Trimming shortened V by 7 bases and J by 6 bases, and 13 bases separated the two germline ends. The CDR3 sequence: CASSRDWAGELFF. CDR3 sequence (DNA): TGTGCCAGCTCCAGGGACTGGGCCGGGGAGCTGTTTTTT.

The CDR3 loop is CASSSVVNYGYTF. CDR3 bases: TGTGCCAGCAGTTCGGTGGTGAACTATGGCTACACCTTC. The chain links TRBV12-3 or TRBV12-4 to TRBJ1-2; D call uncertain. This CDR3 spans 13 amino acids. V was shortened by 4 bases and J by 2 bases, with 8 bases between the two germline ends.

The genes are TRBV18 and TRBJ2-7; no definite D call. The CDR3 is 11 amino acids. Germline-derived CDR1 and CDR2 are KGHSH and LQKENI. The V end was cut by 5 bases, the J end by 0 bases, with 2 bases between. The CDR3 nucleotides are TGTGCCAGCTCATCCTCCTACGAGCAGTACTTC. This sequence encodes CASSSSYEQYF. The full variable domain, with the rest looked up from reference TRBV18 and TRBJ2-7, is NAGVMQNPRHLVRRRGQEARLRCSPMKGHSHVYWYRQLPEEGLKFMVYLQKENIIDESGMPKERFSAEFPKEGPSILRIQQVVRGDSAAYFCASSSSYEQYFGPGTRLTVT.

The chain has TRBV27 and TRBJ2-5; 9 bases fit TRBD1. CDR1 MNHEY and CDR2 SMNVEV come from the germline V gene (reference sequence). The CDR3 sequence is 14 residues long. V shed 5 bases, J shed 5 bases, and the junction held 6 bases outside the gene matches. The CDR3 reads CASSGTGYLETQYF. The CDR3 DNA follows: TGTGCCAGCAGTGGGACAGGGTATTTGGAGACCCAGTACTTC.

The rearrangement links TRBV11-2 to TRBJ1-1, with D hard to call. V lost 2 bases and J 1 base, leaving 2 bases between the germline ends. The CDR3 contains 12 residues. Per germline, CDR1 SGHAT and CDR2 FQNNGV. CDR3 amino acids: CASSLQNTEAFF. CDR3 DNA: TGTGCCAGCAGCTTACAGAACACTGAAGCTTTCTTT.

The sample holds a few counts of this clone. The chain uses TRBV7-8 and TRBJ1-6; 10 bases are a match to TRBD1. The CDR3 loop spans 13 amino acids. The V gene end was trimmed by 8 bases and the J gene end by 10 bases; junction bases not matched to a gene: 5. Per the germline V gene, CDR1 is SGHVS and CDR2 is FQNEAQ. The CDR3 loop is CASGTGVGSPLHF. Here the CDR3 DNA reads TGTGCCAGCGGGACAGGGGTGGGATCACCCCTCCACTTT.

The chain is built from TRBV30 and TRBJ2-2; D not certain. This CDR3 region has 12 residues. The germline gives CDR1 GTSNPN, CDR2 SVGIG (reference sequence). V lost 2 bases to trimming and J lost 4 bases, with 5 bases between them. The CDR3 DNA reads TGTGCCTGGAGTCTTCTCACCGGGGAGCTGTTTTTT. Its protein product is CAWSLLTGELFF. Full variable domain (rest looked up from reference TRBV30 and TRBJ2-2): SQTIHQWPATLVQPVGSPLSLECTVEGTSNPNLYWYRQAAGRGLQLLFYSVGIGQISSEVPQNLSASRPQDRQFILSSKKLLLSDSGFYLCAWSLLTGELFFGEGSRLTVL.

The chain combines TRBV12-3 or TRBV12-4 with TRBJ2-2; D may be TRBD2 (5 bases). The CDR3 consists of 13 residues. V dropped 2 bases and J dropped 5 bases, with 6 bases sitting between them. CDR3 sequence reads: CASSLRETGELFF. Here the CDR3 DNA reads TGTGCCAGCAGTTTAAGGGAGACCGGGGAGCTGTTTTTT.

This rearrangement joins TRBV4-3 to TRBJ1-2, with a tentative D call TRBD1 (6 bases). The CDR3 runs to 14 residues. Per germline, CDR1 LGHNA and CDR2 YSLEER. Trimming left V 6 bases short and J 7 bases short, with 18 bases between. CDR3 region: CASRPGQGNSGYTF. In nucleotides, the CDR3 is TGCGCCAGCAGACCGGGGCAGGGGAATTCTGGCTACACCTTC.

The gene calls are TRBV19 and TRBJ2-3; possible D gene TRBD2, 6 bases. V shed 5 bases and J shed 0 bases, with 12 bases lying between them. The V gene's germline CDR1 is LNHDA and CDR2 SQIVND (reference sequence). This CDR3 region has 15 residues. The chain's CDR3 is CASSPRGSSTDTQYF. CDR3 coding DNA: TGTGCCAGTAGTCCGCGGGGTTCAAGCACAGATACGCAGTATTTT.

The chain joins TRBV7-9 to TRBJ1-2; 8 bases line up with TRBD1. The J segment lost 2 bases and the V segment lost 5 bases, leaving 13 bases of the junction unmatched. The CDR3 is 17 residues long. Germline CDR1 reads SEHNR; CDR2 reads FQNEAQ (reference sequence). The CDR3 sequence is CASSGPRTGRLNYGYTF. In nucleotides, the CDR3 is TGTGCCAGCAGCGGTCCCCGGACAGGGAGACTCAACTATGGCTACACCTTC.

As DNA, the CDR3 is TGTGCCAACCGACAGACTCCGGGACAGGGCCAGTTCTTC. Its translation is CANRQTPGQGQFF. The chain carries TRBV2 and TRBJ2-1; 9 bases match TRBD1. Per germline, CDR1 SNHLY and CDR2 FYNNEI. Losses at the gene ends were 10 bases for V and 13 bases for J; bases not matched to a gene: 14. CDR3 length: 13 residues. Supplemented by reference TRBV2 and TRBJ2-1, the full variable domain reads EPEVTQTPSHQVTQMGQEVILRCVPISNHLYFYWYRQILGQKVEFLVSFYNNEISEKSEIFDDQFSVERPDGSNFTLKIRSTKLEDSAMYFCANRQTPGQGQFFGPGTRLTVL.

The chain joins TRBV7-8 to TRBJ2-2; TRBD2 matches 8 bases. The ends lost 5 bases at V and 1 base at J; junction bases unmatched: 6. This CDR3 spans 16 amino acids. Germline CDR1 reads SGHVS; CDR2 reads FQNEAQ. CDR3 nucleotide sequence: TGTGCCAGCAGCCCCCCGGCGGGAGGGAACACCGGGGAGCTGTTTTTT. It specifies CASSPPAGGNTGELFF.

This chain connects TRBV7-9 to TRBJ2-7; D not resolved. Trimming cost V 3 bases and J 3 bases, with 12 bases left between them. The V gene's germline CDR1 is SEHNR and CDR2 FQNEAQ (reference sequence). The CDR3 extends over 14 amino acids. The CDR3, as DNA: TGTGCCAGCAGCTTGAAGGGAAGGGACTACGAGCAGTACTTC. Translated, it gives CASSLKGRDYEQYF.

The chain employs TRBV3-1 (or the pseudogene TRBV3-2) and TRBJ1-3, with TRBD1 identical over 7 bases. Germline V gene lookup returns CDR1 LGHDT and CDR2 YNNKEL (reference sequence). The CDR3 length is 15 residues. The ends lost 5 bases at V and 4 bases at J; junction bases unmatched: 8. Here the CDR3 reads CASSSRQGTGNTIYF. CDR3 sequence (DNA): TGTGCCAGCAGCTCGAGACAGGGCACCGGAAACACCATATATTTT.

The V gene is TRBV7-8, the J gene TRBJ2-5; D remains unclear. The CDR3 spans 15 residues. Trimming took 2 bases from V and 5 from J, leaving 15 bases between them. Germline CDR1 is SGHVS and CDR2 is FQNEAQ. This chain's CDR3 is CASSLSFGVQETQYF. The CDR3 nucleotides are TGTGCCAGCAGCTTAAGCTTCGGAGTCCAGGAGACCCAGTACTTC.

The genes are TRBV9 and TRBJ2-7; TRBD2 matches at 7 bases. Germline assignment: CDR1 SGDLS and CDR2 YYNGEE. This CDR3 has 17 residues. Trimming removed 0 bases from V and 2 bases from J; junction bases left unmatched: 11. The CDR3 here is CASSVDASGERTYEQYF. For the CDR3, the DNA is TGTGCCAGCAGCGTAGATGCAAGCGGGGAACGTACCTACGAGCAGTACTTC.

The chain joins TRBV5-6 to TRBJ1-1, with 8 bases aligning to TRBD1. Germline CDR1 and CDR2: SGHDT and YYEEEE. The CDR3 totals 14 residues. Trimming at V came to 2 bases and at J to 4 bases, leaving 4 bases not matched to a gene. The CDR3 DNA reads TGTGCCAGCAGCTTATCCAGGGGGCGCACTGAAGCTTTCTTT. Residues: CASSLSRGRTEAFF.

The chain joins TRBV9 to TRBJ2-3; perhaps TRBD1 as D (7 bases). The CDR3 spans 18 residues. CDR1 and CDR2 from the germline V gene are SGDLS and YYNGEE. V shed 2 bases and J shed 0 bases, with 19 bases lying between them. The CDR3 bases are TGTGCCAGCAGCGTCTCCAGGGGGGAGCGGACTAGCACAGATACGCAGTATTTT. Translated: CASSVSRGERTSTDTQYF.

The rearrangement links TRBV6-5 to TRBJ2-5, with 8 bases lining up with TRBD2. V shed 2 bases, J shed 3 bases, and the junction held 8 bases outside the gene matches. CDR1 and CDR2 (germline): MNHEY, SVGAGI. This CDR3 spans 16 amino acids. The CDR3 sequence is CASSYPRGGPEETQYF. The CDR3 coding sequence is TGTGCCAGCAGTTACCCACGGGGGGGACCTGAAGAGACCCAGTACTTC.

This clone was seen only a few times. The chain recombines TRBV7-9 with TRBJ1-2; 7 bases align to TRBD1. This CDR3 contains 14 residues. V trimming: 5 bases; J trimming: 6 bases; junction bases outside the gene matches: 9. The germline CDR1 and CDR2 sequences are SEHNR and FQNEAQ (reference sequence). CDR3 residues: CASSLTGREDGYTF. The CDR3 DNA reads TGTGCCAGCAGCCTGACAGGGCGTGAAGATGGCTACACCTTC.

This rearrangement joins TRBV29-1 to TRBJ2-1; 9 bases agree with TRBD2. The CDR3 runs to 13 residues. Germline V CDR1 and CDR2: SQVTM, ANQGSEA. The J segment lost 9 bases and the V segment lost 5 bases, leaving 8 bases of the junction unmatched. The CDR3 DNA follows: TGCAGCGTTCGGGGCGGGGGGGAGCTTGAGCAGTTCTTC. It yields the protein CSVRGGGELEQFF.

The V and J genes are TRBV30 and TRBJ1-2, with a weak D call TRBD1 (5 bases). V was pared by 4 bases and J by 2 bases, with 17 bases between. The CDR3 extends over 15 amino acids. The germline gives CDR1 GTSNPN, CDR2 SVGIG (reference sequence). In DNA, the CDR3 is TGTGCCTGGAATGGGAAGGAGGGGTTCAACTATGGCTACACCTTC. This encodes CAWNGKEGFNYGYTF.

The chain employs TRBV30 and TRBJ2-2; no clear D. Per the germline V gene, CDR1 is GTSNPN and CDR2 is SVGIG (reference sequence). Between the trimmed V and J ends, which lost 4 bases and 9 bases, there was a span of 12 bases. The CDR3 loop spans 12 amino acids. Written as DNA, the CDR3 is TGTGCCTGGAATGGGCGGTCCCGGGAGCTGTTTTTT. Translation gives CAWNGRSRELFF.

V is TRBV6-2 or TRBV6-3 and J is TRBJ1-5, with D perhaps TRBD1 (5 bases). V dropped 5 bases and J dropped 5 bases, with 13 bases sitting between them. Looked up from germline, CDR1 is MNHEY and CDR2 is SVGEGT. The CDR3 spans 14 residues. CDR3 in amino acids: CASSTGRRDQPQHF. The CDR3 DNA sequence: TGTGCCAGCAGTACGGGACGGAGAGATCAGCCCCAGCATTTT.